This is a list of T cell receptor beta chains from one sample in a study of T cell responses to AZD1222 COVID-19 vaccine. TCRdb's copy holds only in-frame clones and misses some; the assay was immunoSEQ multiplex PCR. The sample contains around 110,000 clones, almost 95% of which appear only once. The sequenced sample was peripheral blood, obtained 28 days after the second AZD1222 dose. These receptors originate from an adult who received the AZD1222 COVID-19 vaccine. Each CDR3 is given with its conserved first and last residue. The order of the fields is D gene, J gene, clone size, V gene, CDR3 protein, CDR3 DNA. A D gene is named only where the DNA matches it firmly. Only part of the rows carry a size: once, few, many, or a class if the clone is expanded.

-	TRBJ1-4	few	TRBV5-6	CASSPGGPATNEKLFF	TGTGCCAGCAGCCCGGGGGGACCGGCAACTAATGAAAAACTGTTTTTT
-	TRBJ1-2	-	TRBV18	CASSPPVTDIYGYTF	TGTGCCAGCTCACCACCCGTTACGGATATATATGGCTACACCTTC
TRBD1	TRBJ1-1	-	TRBV5-5	CASSTPGTGLAFF	TGTGCCAGCAGTACGCCCGGGACAGGGTTGGCTTTCTTT
-	TRBJ1-4	-	TRBV7-3	CASSYVTFWANEKLFF	TGTGCCAGCAGCTATGTGACGTTCTGGGCTAATGAAAAACTGTTTTTT
-	TRBJ2-7	-	TRBV28	CASSPSLVQYF	TGTGCCAGCAGTCCCTCTCTGGTGCAGTACTTC
TRBD1	TRBJ1-2	few	TRBV6-5	CASTRQQGALRGYTF	TGTGCCAGCACTCGGCAGCAGGGGGCTCTACGAGGCTACACCTTC
-	TRBJ2-3	-	TRBV10-3	CAISESGWNTQYF	TGTGCCATCAGTGAGTCAGGATGGAATACGCAGTATTTT
-	TRBJ2-5	-	TRBV2	CASSEGGAYQETQYF	TGTGCCAGCAGTGAAGGCGGGGCGTACCAAGAGACCCAGTACTTC
-	TRBJ1-3	once	TRBV18	CASSPRASSGNTIYF	TGTGCCAGCTCACCCCGGGCATCCTCTGGAAACACCATATATTTT
-	TRBJ1-4	-	TRBV7-8	CASSLRRGPNEKLFF	TGTGCCAGCAGCTTACGAAGAGGGCCAAATGAAAAACTGTTTTTT
-	TRBJ1-6	-	TRBV2	CASVGRPNSPLHF	TGTGCCAGCGTCGGTCGGCCCAATTCACCCCTCCACTTT
-	TRBJ2-2	-	TRBV5-8	CASSDRRKNTGELFF	TGTGCCAGCAGCGACAGACGGAAGAACACCGGGGAGCTGTTTTTT
-	TRBJ1-2	-	TRBV5-1	CASSLSRSGGYTF	TGCGCCAGCAGCCTATCCCGTTCTGGGGGCTACACCTTC
TRBD1	TRBJ1-5	-	TRBV18	CASSPRDRGLHQPQHF	TGTGCCAGCTCACCTAGGGACAGGGGGCTGCATCAGCCCCAGCATTTT
-	TRBJ2-2	-	TRBV7-9	CASSTPRRTPGELFF	TGTGCCAGCAGCACCCCCAGACGAACACCCGGGGAGCTGTTTTTT
-	TRBJ1-4	-	TRBV28	CASSFQDEKLFF	TGTGCCAGCAGTTTTCAGGATGAAAAACTGTTTTTT
-	TRBJ1-4	few	TRBV11-3	CASIHRAAREKLFF	TGTGCCAGCATCCACAGAGCCGCTAGGGAAAAACTGTTTTTT
-	TRBJ1-1	-	TRBV3-1/TRBV3-2	CASSPAQAPQAFF	TGTGCCAGCAGCCCAGCACAGGCCCCACAAGCTTTCTTT
-	TRBJ2-1	-	TRBV7-2	CASSPRRDLSYNEQFF	TGTGCCAGCAGCCCCCGACGGGACTTATCCTACAATGAGCAGTTCTTC
-	TRBJ2-4	-	TRBV5-1	CASSAGQEGIDIQYF	TGCGCCAGCAGCGCCGGACAGGAGGGTATCGACATTCAGTACTTC
TRBD2	TRBJ2-1	-	TRBV23-1	CASSLPGLAGGEQFF	TGCGCCAGCAGTCTACCGGGACTAGCGGGAGGTGAGCAGTTCTTC
TRBD1	TRBJ1-2	-	TRBV7-2	CASSPQQGAGGYTF	TGTGCCAGCAGCCCCCAACAGGGGGCAGGGGGCTACACCTTC
TRBD1	TRBJ1-2	-	TRBV10-3	CAISGTGWHYGYTF	TGTGCCATCAGTGGGACAGGATGGCACTATGGCTACACCTTC
-	TRBJ2-1	once	TRBV7-3	CASSLSRDIRLYNEQFF	TGTGCCAGCAGCTTAAGCCGGGACATACGACTCTACAATGAGCAGTTCTTC
TRBD1	TRBJ2-7	-	TRBV6-5	CASSLGQGASYEQYF	TGTGCCAGCAGTCTGGGGCAGGGGGCGTCCTACGAGCAGTACTTC
TRBD1	TRBJ1-1	-	TRBV2	CASRKLGTGREAFF	TGTGCCAGCAGAAAGCTCGGGACAGGGAGAGAAGCTTTCTTT
TRBD1	TRBJ2-7	once	TRBV28	CASSPGQSYEQYF	TGTGCCAGCAGTCCGGGACAGTCCTACGAGCAGTACTTC
-	TRBJ1-2	once	TRBV28	CASQHHSNYGYTF	TGTGCCAGCCAGCACCATTCTAACTATGGCTACACCTTC
-	TRBJ1-3	-	TRBV28	CASSMGRTDPGNTIYF	TGTGCCAGCAGCATGGGAAGGACAGATCCTGGAAACACCATATATTTT
TRBD2	TRBJ2-1	-	TRBV30	CAWSFRTSGYNEQFF	TGTGCCTGGAGTTTCCGGACTAGCGGCTACAATGAGCAGTTCTTC